The next 31 T cell receptor beta chains were all read from a single sample in a study of control samples from healthy donors and cancer patients. The table came from immunoSEQ multiplex PCR; TCRdb's copy has only in-frame clones and leaves some out. The data contain 40,000 to 50,000 clones, just over 70% of them singletons. Sequenced material: formalin-fixed, paraffin-embedded tissue. The receptors were gathered from a male donor with melanoma.

The chain couples TRBV29-1 to TRBJ1-5; maybe TRBD1 (5 bases). CDR3 length: 16 residues. Trimming removed 4 bases at V and 1 base at J, with 17 bases between. Germline V gene data show CDR1 as SQVTM and CDR2 as ANQGSEA. The CDR3 DNA reads TGCAGCGTTGGGTTCAATAAGGAGGGGAGCAATCAGCCCCAGCATTTT. It specifies CSVGFNKEGSNQPQHF.

A word on this clone: This may be a read error: a much more frequent sequence differs by one nucleotide. Different DNA sequences within this sample yield the same CDR3. This chain links TRBV4-1 with TRBJ2-1, with 7 bases matching TRBD1. V was pared by 3 bases and J by 7 bases, with 12 bases of the junction left unmatched. The CDR3 has 16 amino acids. The V gene's germline CDR1 is MGHRA and CDR2 YSYEKL. The CDR3 reads CASSQTGTDRYNEQFF. The CDR3 nucleotides read TGCGCCAGCAGCCAGACAGGGACAGATAGATATAATGAGCAGTTCTTC.

The V gene is TRBV5-1, the J gene TRBJ2-7; 8 bases agree with TRBD1. The junction had 5 bases not matched to a gene; V was cut back by 4 bases and J by 5 bases. CDR3 size: 13 residues. Germline assignment: CDR1 SGHRS and CDR2 YFSETQ. The CDR3: CASSRDRTDEQYF. For the CDR3, the DNA is TGCGCCAGCAGCAGGGACAGGACCGACGAGCAGTACTTC.

V usage is TRBV5-4 and J usage is TRBJ1-2; D gene ambiguous. Trimming took off 5 bases at V and 3 bases at J, with 17 bases between the two ends. The germline CDR1 and CDR2 sequences are SGHNT and YYREEE (reference sequence). There are 15 residues in the CDR3. CDR3: CASSSYLRLDYGYTF. CDR3 nucleotide sequence: TGTGCCAGCAGTTCCTACTTGCGCCTGGACTATGGCTACACCTTC.

V gene TRBV7-2 combines with J gene TRBJ2-2; 7 bases are shared with TRBD1. The CDR3 is 15 residues long. After removal of 7 bases from V and 5 bases from J, the junction contained 10 bases not matched to a gene. Per the germline V gene, CDR1 is SGHTA and CDR2 is FQGNSA. The CDR3 is CASNQGERGTGELFF. The CDR3 nucleotides read TGTGCCAGCAACCAGGGGGAGAGGGGAACCGGGGAGCTGTTTTTT.

The chain has TRBV29-1 and TRBJ1-1; D is ambiguous. CDR3 length equals 10 residues. Trimming took off 7 bases at V and 6 bases at J, with 9 bases between the two ends. CDR1 SQVTM and CDR2 ANQGSEA come from the germline V gene. The CDR3 region is CSAITPEAFF. The CDR3 coding sequence is TGCAGCGCTATAACACCTGAAGCTTTCTTT.

This chain links TRBV28 with TRBJ2-7, with 9 bases that match TRBD2. Germline V gene lookup returns CDR1 MDHEN and CDR2 SYDVKM. V dropped 3 bases and J dropped 7; count of bases not matched to a gene: 13. This CDR3 is 16 amino acids long. CDR3 amino acids: CASSLGHGSGGGEQYF. The DNA for the CDR3 is TGTGCCAGCAGTTTGGGGCACGGTAGCGGGGGAGGAGAGCAGTACTTC. The full variable domain, with the rest looked up from reference TRBV28 and TRBJ2-7, is DVKVTQSSRYLVKRTGEKVFLECVQDMDHENMFWYRQDPGLGLRLIYFSYDVKMKEKGDIPEGYSVSREKKERFSLILESASTNQTSMYLCASSLGHGSGGGEQYFGPGTRLTVT.

The chain carries TRBV25-1 and TRBJ2-5; D is possibly TRBD2 (6 bases). The CDR3 sequence is 16 residues long. Trimming stripped 5 bases from V and 5 bases from J, with 21 bases between. Germline V gives CDR1 MGHDK, CDR2 SYGVNS. The CDR3 sequence: CASSRREPGGLETQYF. The CDR3 nucleotides are TGTGCCAGCAGTCGGAGGGAACCCGGGGGTCTGGAGACCCAGTACTTC.

V and J are TRBV19 and TRBJ1-5; D is ambiguous. Trimming shortened V by 3 bases and J by 0 bases, and 12 bases separated the two germline ends. Germline assignment: CDR1 LNHDA and CDR2 SQIVND (reference sequence). The CDR3 loop spans 16 amino acids. The CDR3 DNA reads TGTGCCAGTAGTATCGGCGGAGGATATAGCAATCAGCCCCAGCATTTT. Amino acid sequence: CASSIGGGYSNQPQHF.

This clone was observed many times. The chain joins TRBV7-8 to TRBJ2-4; a possible D gene is TRBD2 (6 bases). The CDR3 spans 13 residues. The germline V gene encodes CDR1 SGHVS and CDR2 FQNEAQ. V lost 7 bases and J 6 bases, leaving 13 bases between the germline ends. The DNA of the CDR3 is TGTGCCAGCACAGAAGCGGGCAGAAACATTCAGTACTTC. This codes for CASTEAGRNIQYF.

The rearrangement joins TRBV7-9 to TRBJ2-5; D might be TRBD1 (5 bases). The V end was cut by 4 bases, the J end by 5 bases, with 17 bases between. The CDR3 is made up of 15 amino acids. Looked up from germline, CDR1 is SEHNR and CDR2 is FQNEAQ (reference sequence). For the CDR3, the DNA is TGTGCCAGCAGCTCGCCTTTTACCAGGGCGGAGACCCAGTACTTC. Amino acids: CASSSPFTRAETQYF.

The V gene is TRBV12-3 or TRBV12-4, the J gene TRBJ1-5; D not certain. The CDR3 totals 13 residues. V was shortened by 0 bases and J by 7 bases, with 7 bases between the two germline ends. The CDR3 region is CASSLALGQPQHF. For the CDR3, the DNA is TGTGCCAGCAGTTTAGCGCTTGGGCAGCCCCAGCATTTT.

CDR3 loop: CASSLAGGQPQHF. The CDR3 region has the DNA TGTGCCAGCAGTTTAGCGGGGGGTCAGCCCCAGCATTTT. The chain employs TRBV12-3 or TRBV12-4 and TRBJ1-5; D possibly corresponds to TRBD1 (5 bases). The CDR3 runs 13 residues. Trimming left V 0 bases short and J 6 bases short, with 6 bases between.

The genes are TRBV3-1 (or the pseudogene TRBV3-2) and TRBJ2-4; the D gene is possibly TRBD1 (5 bases). The ends were cut back, 4 bases at V and 7 bases at J, with 23 bases in the middle. The CDR3 totals 17 residues. Germline V gene lookup returns CDR1 LGHDT and CDR2 YNNKEL (reference sequence). The CDR3 DNA is TGTGCCAGCAGCCTATCTGGGGCTGATTGGGGTGGGAACATTCAGTACTTC. Amino acid sequence: CASSLSGADWGGNIQYF.

The chain links TRBV5-4 to TRBJ2-1; the D gene is possibly TRBD2 (5 bases). The V end was cut by 4 bases, the J end by 4 bases, with 9 bases between. In germline, CDR1 is SGHNT, CDR2 YYREEE (reference sequence). The CDR3 runs to 13 residues. CDR3: CASSMDSYNEQFF. The CDR3 DNA follows: TGTGCCAGCAGCATGGACTCTTACAATGAGCAGTTCTTC. The complete variable domain, with remaining parts taken from reference TRBV5-4 and TRBJ2-1, reads ETGVTQSPTHLIKTRGQQVTLRCSSQSGHNTVSWYQQALGQGPQFIFQYYREEENGRGNFPPRFSGLQFPNYSSELNVNALELDDSALYLCASSMDSYNEQFFGPGTRLTVL.

This clone was seen only a few times. The V call is TRBV3-1 (or the pseudogene TRBV3-2), the J call TRBJ1-2, with a possible D match to TRBD1 (5 bases). This CDR3 contains 13 residues. Germline CDR1 reads LGHDT; CDR2 reads YNNKEL (reference sequence). V gave up 5 bases and J gave up 4 bases, with 11 bases separating them. CDR3 amino acids: CASSSGPFYGYTF. Here the CDR3 DNA reads TGTGCCAGCAGCTCGGGACCGTTCTATGGCTACACCTTC.

This chain uses TRBV28 with TRBJ1-1; possible D gene TRBD1, 5 bases. This CDR3 comprises 14 residues. Deletions cut 1 base from V and 5 bases from J, with 11 bases between. Germline CDR1 and CDR2: MDHEN and SYDVKM. The CDR3 sequence: CASSLYQGTTEAFF. Here the CDR3 DNA reads TGTGCCAGCAGTTTATATCAGGGAACGACTGAAGCTTTCTTT.

This clone showed up just once. The V gene is TRBV14, the J gene TRBJ2-4; no reliable D call. Germline CDR1 reads SGHDN; CDR2 reads FVKESK. V lost 1 base and J 7 bases, leaving 14 bases between the germline ends. The CDR3 is 15 residues long. CDR3: CASSQGLGDPNIQYF. The CDR3 nucleotides read TGTGCCAGCAGCCAAGGGCTCGGTGACCCGAACATTCAGTACTTC.

The V and J genes are TRBV21-1 and TRBJ2-2; whether TRBD1, the table's D call, matches the DNA was not checked. TRBV21-1 is a listed pseudogene. The CDR3 has 12 residues. CDR3 coding DNA: TGTGCCAGCAGGCAGGGATACGGGGAGCTGTTTTTT. Its protein is CASRQGYGELFF.

The chain combines TRBV21-1 with TRBJ2-3; the DNA was not compared with TRBD2, the D call given in the table. TRBV21-1 is flagged as a pseudogene. The CDR3 totals 16 residues. CDR3 nucleotides: TGTGCCAGCAGCAAAGGTCTCTGGACGGGAACAGATACGCAGTATTTT. The encoded protein is CASSKGLWTGTDTQYF.

The J gene is TRBJ2-1, the V gene TRBV7-3; the D gene is possibly TRBD1 (7 bases). Germline V gives CDR1 SGHTA, CDR2 FQGTGA. The CDR3 is 13 residues long. V was shortened by 8 bases and J by 9 bases, with 17 bases between the two germline ends. The CDR3 sequence: CASAAQGGSEQFF. The CDR3 DNA is TGTGCCAGCGCTGCCCAGGGGGGCAGTGAGCAGTTCTTC.

This clone showed up just a few times. The J gene is TRBJ2-7, the V gene TRBV2, with TRBD1 matching over 10 bases. With 4 bases clipped from V and 4 bases from J, the junction kept 4 bases outside the gene matches. Per the germline V gene, CDR1 is SNHLY and CDR2 is FYNNEI. The CDR3 loop spans 14 amino acids. DNA of the CDR3: TGTGCCAGCAGTGCGACAGGGGGCTCTTACGAGCAGTACTTC. It encodes CASSATGGSYEQYF.

This clone was counted once. V is TRBV10-3 and J is TRBJ2-3, with D possibly being TRBD1 (5 bases). The germline CDR1 and CDR2 sequences are ENHRY and SYGVKD. CDR3 size: 11 residues. V lost 7 bases and J lost 4, with 6 bases in between. The CDR3 loop is CAIKGADTQYF. The CDR3, as DNA: TGTGCCATCAAAGGGGCAGATACGCAGTATTTT.

The V call is TRBV19, the J call TRBJ2-6, with D perhaps matching TRBD1 or TRBD2 (5 bases each). Trimming cost V 3 bases and J 2 bases, with 14 bases left between them. Per the germline V gene, CDR1 is LNHDA and CDR2 is SQIVND (reference sequence). The CDR3 is made up of 17 amino acids. In DNA form, the CDR3 reads TGTGCCAGTAGTATCGGCCTTGGGGGAACTGGGGCCAACGTCCTGACTTTC. Its protein product is CASSIGLGGTGANVLTF.

This clone was recorded a few times. CDR3 sequence reads: CASAATGAGGYTQYF. The CDR3 nucleotides read TGCGCCAGCGCGGCAACCGGAGCGGGAGGGTATACGCAGTATTTT. This chain links TRBV5-1 with TRBJ2-3; TRBD2 matches at 10 bases. CDR1 is SGHRS, CDR2 YFSETQ, per germline. The CDR3 covers 15 residues. V gave up 7 bases and J gave up 7 bases; unmatched junction bases: 12.

This chain uses TRBV18 with TRBJ1-2; the D gene is possibly TRBD1 (5 bases). V gave up 0 bases and J gave up 3 bases, with 11 bases separating them. The length of the CDR3 is 15 residues. Germline V gene data show CDR1 as KGHSH and CDR2 as LQKENI. CDR3 nucleotides: TGTGCCAGCTCACCACCGGGGCTAACGGACTATGGCTACACCTTC. Its protein is CASSPPGLTDYGYTF.

This rearrangement joins TRBV2 to TRBJ1-1; 9 positions match TRBD1. The V segment lost 7 bases and the J segment 1 base; nucleotides outside the gene matches: 7. This CDR3 is 15 amino acids long. Germline V lookup: CDR1 SNHLY, CDR2 FYNNEI. The CDR3 sequence: CASKGQGKKNTEAFF. The CDR3 DNA sequence: TGTGCCAGCAAGGGACAGGGTAAAAAGAACACTGAAGCTTTCTTT.

Notes on this clone: This sequence may be a read error, since a much larger clone differs from it by one base. This rearrangement joins TRBV27 to TRBJ2-1; TRBD2 matches 12 bases. From germline, CDR1 is MNHEY and CDR2 SMNVEV (reference sequence). The CDR3 loop spans 17 amino acids. CDR3 bases: TGTGCCAGCAGTCCCCGGACTAGCGGGACCTCCTACAATAAGCAGTTCTTC. Protein: CASSPRTSGTSYNKQFF.

The rearrangement joins TRBV4-1 to TRBJ2-3; D possibly corresponds to TRBD2 (7 bases). The CDR3 contains 15 residues. CDR1 is MGHRA, CDR2 YSYEKL, per germline. V lost 1 base and J lost 9, with 17 bases in between. CDR3 sequence (DNA): TGCGCCAGCAGCCAAGTTCCCGCGAGCGGGACAACGCAGTATTTT. Translating gives CASSQVPASGTTQYF.

By proportion, this clone is medium-sized. The chain recombines TRBV7-2 with TRBJ2-3; D ambiguous. Trimming took 3 bases from V and 8 from J, leaving 9 bases between them. The CDR3 has 12 residues. Germline CDR1 is SGHTA and CDR2 is FQGNSA. Here the CDR3 DNA reads TGTGCCAGCAGCTTTGGACGGTTTACGCAGTATTTT. It yields the protein CASSFGRFTQYF.

The rearrangement links TRBV1 to TRBJ2-5; the D call of TRBD1 is as the table states it, not checked on the DNA. TRBV1 is reported as a pseudogene. The CDR3 length is 16 residues. This CDR3 is CTSSQDLDRDQETQYF. CDR3 DNA sequence: TGCACCAGCAGCCAAGACCTAGACAGGGACCAAGAGACCCAGTACTTC.